This T cell receptor beta chain was obtained from a study of OX40 agonist ivuxolimab in advanced cancers. Whole-study results and caveats: Some nonresponders also had low normalized T-cell clonal expansion. Partial responders at 0.1-3.0 mg/kg had among the lowest clonal expansion. CD4+ T cells averaged fewer expanded clones than CD8+ T cells.

Measured with immunoSEQ multiplex PCR; TCRdb has only the in-frame clones, and not every one. The profile shows 80,000 or so clones, 85% to 90% of them singletons. As concerns this clone: Its antigen remains unidentified.

The CDR3 has 13 amino acids. The V end was cut by 7 bases, the J end by 6 bases, with 13 bases between. In germline, CDR1 is MNHEY, CDR2 SVGAGI. This receptor was identified in an adult with an advanced solid tumor such as melanoma, head and neck, liver or kidney cancer. The specimen was CD4+ or CD8+ T cells sorted from blood, collected in a trial of the OX40 agonist ivuxolimab. The gene calls are TRBV6-5 and TRBJ1-3, with a possible D match to TRBD1 (6 bases). The chain's CDR3 is CASTMPGANTIYF. CDR3 sequence (DNA): TGTGCCAGCACCATGCCAGGGGCAAACACCATATATTTT.